The clone carrying this T cell receptor (beta chain) appeared a few times. Its antigen is unidentified. A single record per CDR3 protein comes from TCRdb applying MiXCR to the multiplex PCR reads. The data contain about 31,000 distinct CDR3 sequences, under 80% of them singletons. CDR1 SGHNT and CDR2 YYREEE come from the germline V gene (reference sequence). V was pared by 2 bases and J by 3 bases, with 4 bases of the junction left unmatched. There are 15 residues in the CDR3. The data were obtained in a study of breast tumors, draining lymph nodes, adjacent tissues. General study findings and limits: The lymph node origin of tumor T cells was framed as consistent with a hypothesis, not demonstrated.

This rearrangement joins TRBV5-4 to TRBJ2-7, with 11 bases that match TRBD1. The clonotype was recovered from a female donor with breast cancer. Some clones in this sample may be carry-over from other donors' samples. The sequenced sample consisted of breast tumor tissue. CDR3 amino acids: CASSFKGTGGYEQYF. In nucleotides, the CDR3 is TGTGCCAGCAGCTTCAAGGGGACAGGGGGCTACGAGCAGTACTTC.